This passage covers 30 T cell receptor beta chains from one sample sequenced in a study of blood T cell repertoires in COVID-19. Some clones are missing from TCRdb's copy, which holds only in-frame ones; the method was immunoSEQ multiplex PCR. Of over 50,000 clones listed, around 90% are singletons. Sequenced material: peripheral blood. Source of these receptors: a human donor with active COVID-19. The donor label of this sample is uncertain.

The chain joins TRBV7-2 to TRBJ1-6; unclear D gene. Germline assignment: CDR1 SGHTA and CDR2 FQGNSA. This CDR3 has 13 amino acids. The germline V and J ends were trimmed by 4 bases and 8 bases, with 9 bases remaining between them. The CDR3 DNA sequence: TGTGCCAGCAGCTGGGCAGGTGATTCACCCCTCCACTTT. This encodes CASSWAGDSPLHF.

The rearrangement uses TRBV2 and TRBJ2-1; D might be TRBD2 (5 bases). CDR1 SNHLY and CDR2 FYNNEI come from the germline V gene. CDR3 length equals 15 residues. V lost 5 bases and J 6 bases, leaving 17 bases between the germline ends. CDR3 bases: TGTGCCAGCAGTTCATCAACTAGGTATGGCAATGAGCAGTTCTTC. This translates into CASSSSTRYGNEQFF.

This clone was found once. The chain employs TRBV9 and TRBJ1-5; perhaps TRBD1 as D (5 bases). The CDR3 spans 15 residues. V was trimmed by 0 bases and J by 4 bases, leaving 11 bases between them. Germline V gives CDR1 SGDLS, CDR2 YYNGEE. The CDR3 protein is CASSVGGQVNQPQHF. CDR3 coding DNA: TGTGCCAGCAGCGTAGGAGGACAAGTTAATCAGCCCCAGCATTTT.

The gene calls are TRBV4-3 and TRBJ2-2; the D gene is possibly TRBD1 (6 bases). V was trimmed by 5 bases and J by 2 bases, leaving 9 bases between them. Germline V gene sequence: CDR1 LGHNA, CDR2 YSLEER. CDR3 size: 14 residues. DNA for the CDR3: TGCGCCAGCAGCGGGACACCCAACACCGGGGAGCTGTTTTTT. Translating it yields CASSGTPNTGELFF.

The J gene is TRBJ1-1, the V gene TRBV23-1; D not certain. TRBV23-1 carries the ORF label, with uncertain function. The germline V and J ends were trimmed by 2 bases and 5 bases, with 6 bases remaining between them. This CDR3 has 12 residues. In nucleotides, the CDR3 is TGCGCCAGCAGTCAAACGGGGACTGAAGCTTTCTTT. Protein product: CASSQTGTEAFF.

This rearrangement joins TRBV28 to TRBJ2-1, with TRBD1 matching 7 bases. Germline V gene sequence: CDR1 MDHEN, CDR2 SYDVKM. CDR3 length: 15 residues. After removal of 4 bases from V and 2 bases from J, the junction contained 5 bases not matched to a gene. The CDR3 spells CASSSTGSPYNEQFF. CDR3 DNA sequence: TGTGCCAGCAGTTCGACAGGGTCCCCCTACAATGAGCAGTTCTTC.

The V gene is TRBV27, the J gene TRBJ1-4; possible D gene TRBD1, 6 bases. CDR1 and CDR2 from the germline V gene are MNHEY and SMNVEV (reference sequence). The V end was cut by 10 bases, the J end by 8 bases, with 23 bases between. The length of the CDR3 is 15 residues. The CDR3 spells CATLTPHRVEEKLFF. CDR3 DNA: TGTGCCACCCTGACCCCACACAGGGTGGAGGAAAAACTGTTTTTT.

CDR3 protein: CAWSVGAAGKQFF. CDR3 nucleotide sequence: TGTGCCTGGAGTGTAGGCGCGGCAGGGAAACAGTTCTTC. The rearrangement links TRBV30 to TRBJ2-1; a weak D match, TRBD1 (5 bases). The CDR3 length is 13 residues. CDR1 and CDR2 from the germline V gene are GTSNPN and SVGIG (reference sequence). Trimming took off 0 bases at V and 13 bases at J, with 16 bases between the two ends. The entire variable domain, with the rest obtained from reference TRBV30 and TRBJ2-1, is as follows: SQTIHQWPATLVQPVGSPLSLECTVEGTSNPNLYWYRQAAGRGLQLLFYSVGIGQISSEVPQNLSASRPQDRQFILSSKKLLLSDSGFYLCAWSVGAAGKQFFGPGTRLTVL.

The chain links TRBV6-5 to TRBJ2-1; D may be TRBD1 (6 bases). Germline CDR1 and CDR2: MNHEY and SVGAGI. This CDR3 contains 15 residues. Trimming removed 5 bases at V and 7 bases at J, with 18 bases between. Here the CDR3 DNA reads TGTGCCAGCAGTCCCCGGGACGTAGGGGGTAATGAGCAGTTCTTC. Translated: CASSPRDVGGNEQFF.

This chain links TRBV5-1 with TRBJ2-7; 11 bases agree with TRBD1. The length of the CDR3 is 15 residues. Trimming removed 9 bases from V and 2 bases from J; junction bases left unmatched: 10. Germline CDR1 is SGHRS and CDR2 is YFSETQ. The CDR3 sequence: CATSPSGQGAYEQYV. CDR3 in DNA: TGCGCCACATCCCCCTCGGGACAGGGGGCCTACGAGCAGTACGTC.

J is TRBJ2-7 and V is TRBV7-8, with 8 bases lining up with TRBD1. From germline, CDR1 is SGHVS and CDR2 FQNEAQ. CDR3 length: 15 amino acids. Trimming at V came to 7 bases and at J to 1 base, leaving 9 bases not matched to a gene. The CDR3 nucleotides are TGTGCCAGCAACCTGAGGACAGGGTTTTCCTACGAGCAGTACTTC. This sequence encodes CASNLRTGFSYEQYF.

The gene calls are TRBV13 and TRBJ1-1; 10 nucleotides align to TRBD1. Trimming cost V 5 bases and J 4 bases; bases outside gene matches: 7. Looked up from germline, CDR1 is PRHDT and CDR2 is FYEKMQ (reference sequence). This CDR3 comprises 15 residues. The CDR3 loop reads CASSTTGGGSTEAFF. CDR3 DNA sequence: TGTGCCAGCAGCACGACAGGGGGCGGGAGCACTGAAGCTTTCTTT. The full variable domain, completed using reference TRBV13 and TRBJ1-1, is AAGVIQSPRHLIKEKRETATLKCYPIPRHDTVYWYQQGPGQDPQFLISFYEKMQSDKGSIPDRFSAQQFSDYHSELNMSSLELGDSALYFCASSTTGGGSTEAFFGQGTRLTVV.

The chain links TRBV6-6 to TRBJ1-1; D is unclear. From germline, CDR1 is MNHNY and CDR2 SVGAGI (reference sequence). The CDR3 has 14 amino acids. Deletions cut 2 bases from V and 4 bases from J, with 11 bases between. This CDR3 reads CASSYPGSGTEAFF. In DNA, the CDR3 is TGTGCCAGCAGTTACCCGGGGTCGGGCACTGAAGCTTTCTTT.

The rearrangement joins TRBV2 to TRBJ2-1; 7 bases match TRBD1. V was pared by 4 bases and J by 6 bases, with 12 bases of the junction left unmatched. The CDR3 length is 16 residues. Germline CDR1 reads SNHLY; CDR2 reads FYNNEI. CDR3 sequence: CASSGGRGLPGNEQFF. CDR3 in DNA: TGTGCCAGCAGTGGAGGAAGGGGGCTCCCCGGCAATGAGCAGTTCTTC.

V gene TRBV14 combines with J gene TRBJ1-6; the match to TRBD1 covers 8 bases. CDR1 and CDR2 (germline): SGHDN, FVKESK. This CDR3 is built from 16 residues. The V segment lost 1 base and the J segment 4 bases; nucleotides outside the gene matches: 3. CDR3 DNA: TGTGCCAGCAGCCAAGCAGACAGGGGATATAATTCACCCCTCCACTTT. This codes for CASSQADRGYNSPLHF.

The CDR3 DNA sequence: TGTGCCAGCAGCGCCTCCGCCGGGGAGCAGTACTTC. It specifies CASSASAGEQYF. This sequence joins TRBV9 and TRBJ2-7; D not resolved. Germline V gene data show CDR1 as SGDLS and CDR2 as YYNGEE. The CDR3 spans 12 residues. Trimming left V 3 bases short and J 7 bases short, with 11 bases between.

The V and J genes are TRBV5-1 and TRBJ2-1; D unresolved. Germline assignment: CDR1 SGHRS and CDR2 YFSETQ. V lost 0 bases and J lost 4, with 8 bases in between. The CDR3 consists of 14 residues. This CDR3 is CASSLVVLYNEQFF. The CDR3 nucleotides are TGCGCCAGCAGCTTGGTCGTCTTATACAATGAGCAGTTCTTC.

This clone was observed a few times. This chain joins TRBV2 and TRBJ1-4; D call uncertain. From germline, CDR1 is SNHLY and CDR2 FYNNEI. V was trimmed by 6 bases and J by 7 bases, leaving 15 bases between them. The length of the CDR3 is 14 residues. The CDR3 bases are TGTGCCAGCAGGGCCGAGACGGGGAGTGAAAAACTGTTTTTT. Encoded protein: CASRAETGSEKLFF.

J is TRBJ2-5 and V is TRBV30, with D maybe TRBD1 (5 bases). This CDR3 has 14 residues. Germline V gene lookup returns CDR1 GTSNPN and CDR2 SVGIG (reference sequence). Trimming took off 4 bases at V and 5 bases at J, with 17 bases between the two ends. The CDR3 region has the DNA TGTGCCTGGACCATTCAAGGGGCCCGGGAGACCCAGTACTTC. Encoded protein: CAWTIQGARETQYF.

V usage is TRBV4-1 and J usage is TRBJ1-1; D might be TRBD1 (6 bases). Trimming stripped 6 bases from V and 3 bases from J, with 20 bases between. Germline V CDR1 and CDR2: MGHRA, YSYEKL. This CDR3 comprises 16 residues. The CDR3 is CASRKGGGRDDTEAFF. The CDR3 coding sequence is TGCGCCAGCAGAAAAGGGGGGGGCAGGGACGACACTGAAGCTTTCTTT.

The chain combines TRBV3-1 (or the pseudogene TRBV3-2) with TRBJ2-5; TRBD2 matches 10 bases. The germline V gene has CDR1 LGHDT and CDR2 YNNKEL (reference sequence). The ends lost 4 bases at V and 2 bases at J; junction bases unmatched: 13. The CDR3 sequence is 18 residues long. The CDR3 is CASSLGTGLAEVQETQYF. The CDR3, as DNA: TGTGCCAGCAGCCTAGGAACCGGACTAGCGGAAGTTCAAGAGACCCAGTACTTC.

The chain uses TRBV6-5 and TRBJ2-1; TRBD2 might be the D (6 bases). This CDR3 has 12 residues. Looked up from germline, CDR1 is MNHEY and CDR2 is SVGAGI. Trimming removed 2 bases from V and 9 bases from J, with 8 bases in between. CDR3: CASSYPGLEQFF. The CDR3 DNA reads TGTGCCAGCAGTTACCCGGGACTTGAGCAGTTCTTC.

Only one count was recorded for this clone. The chain uses TRBV6-2 or TRBV6-3 and TRBJ1-5; 10 bases align to TRBD1. V lost 6 bases, J lost 1 base, and 6 bases stayed unmatched. Looked up from germline, CDR1 is MNHEY and CDR2 is SVGEGT. CDR3 length equals 16 residues. CDR3 region: CASSRMGQGSNQPQHF. CDR3 sequence (DNA): TGTGCCAGCAGCCGAATGGGACAGGGGAGCAATCAGCCCCAGCATTTT.

This clone was recorded only once. The CDR3 is CATSDLRDRGEETQYF. Here the CDR3 DNA reads TGTGCCACCAGTGATTTAAGGGACAGGGGGGAAGAGACCCAGTACTTC. The genes are TRBV24-1 and TRBJ2-5; TRBD1 aligns across 11 bases. The CDR3 totals 16 residues. Looked up from germline, CDR1 is KGHDR and CDR2 is SFDVKD. Trimming cost V 1 base and J 3 bases; bases outside gene matches: 3.

In its sample, this clone was seen once. The chain uses TRBV2 and TRBJ2-1; 8 bases map to TRBD2. The CDR3 extends over 14 amino acids. J gave up 0 bases and V 8 bases, and 3 bases lay outside the gene matches. Germline lookup yields CDR1 SNHLY and CDR2 FYNNEI. The CDR3 here is CASQAGASYNEQFF. The DNA of the CDR3 is TGTGCCAGCCAAGCGGGGGCCTCCTACAATGAGCAGTTCTTC.

This rearrangement joins TRBV2 to TRBJ1-2; the D is unclear. Germline CDR1 SNHLY, CDR2 FYNNEI. V lost 4 bases and J lost 2, with 11 bases in between. There are 14 residues in the CDR3. DNA of the CDR3: TGTGCCAGCAGTGCCAGGATATCCAACTATGGCTACACCTTC. Its translation: CASSARISNYGYTF.

This chain's CDR3 is CASSSGEGSSTDTQYF. The CDR3 nucleotides are TGTGCCAGCAGCTCAGGGGAGGGCTCAAGCACAGATACGCAGTATTTT. This chain links TRBV7-6 with TRBJ2-3; D perhaps matches TRBD2 (7 bases). The V gene lost 4 bases and the J gene lost 0 bases, with 14 bases spanning the gap. Germline CDR1 reads SGHVS; CDR2 reads FNYEAQ. CDR3 length: 16 residues.

This clone is a singleton in its sample. The genes are TRBV5-6 and TRBJ2-1, with 7 bases identical to TRBD2. From germline, CDR1 is SGHDT and CDR2 YYEEEE. V shed 0 bases and J 4 bases; nucleotides not matched to a gene: 7. This CDR3 region has 16 residues. This chain's CDR3 is CASSLVSGGIYNEQFF. The DNA of the CDR3 is TGTGCCAGCAGCTTGGTCTCCGGGGGGATTTACAATGAGCAGTTCTTC. Full variable domain (rest looked up from reference TRBV5-6 and TRBJ2-1): DAGVTQSPTHLIKTRGQQVTLRCSPKSGHDTVSWYQQALGQGPQFIFQYYEEEERQRGNFPDRFSGHQFPNYSSELNVNALLLGDSALYLCASSLVSGGIYNEQFFGPGTRLTVL.

This chain uses TRBV6-2 or TRBV6-3 with TRBJ2-7, with TRBD1 matching 12 bases. Germline V gene lookup returns CDR1 MNHEY and CDR2 SVGEGT. With 6 bases clipped from V and 0 bases from J, the junction kept 9 bases outside the gene matches. The CDR3 totals 17 residues. In DNA form, the CDR3 reads TGTGCCAGCAGCGCTGGGACAGGGGGCCATTTCTCCTACGAGCAGTACGTC. Residues: CASSAGTGGHFSYEQYV.

The V call is TRBV6-6, the J call TRBJ2-7; 13 bases are a match to TRBD2. The CDR3 covers 16 residues. J lost 2 bases, V lost 2 bases, and 3 bases had no gene match. The germline V gene has CDR1 MNHNY and CDR2 SVGAGI (reference sequence). This chain's CDR3 is CASSYLGLAGAYEQYV. The CDR3 bases are TGTGCCAGCAGTTACCTTGGACTAGCGGGGGCCTACGAGCAGTACGTC.